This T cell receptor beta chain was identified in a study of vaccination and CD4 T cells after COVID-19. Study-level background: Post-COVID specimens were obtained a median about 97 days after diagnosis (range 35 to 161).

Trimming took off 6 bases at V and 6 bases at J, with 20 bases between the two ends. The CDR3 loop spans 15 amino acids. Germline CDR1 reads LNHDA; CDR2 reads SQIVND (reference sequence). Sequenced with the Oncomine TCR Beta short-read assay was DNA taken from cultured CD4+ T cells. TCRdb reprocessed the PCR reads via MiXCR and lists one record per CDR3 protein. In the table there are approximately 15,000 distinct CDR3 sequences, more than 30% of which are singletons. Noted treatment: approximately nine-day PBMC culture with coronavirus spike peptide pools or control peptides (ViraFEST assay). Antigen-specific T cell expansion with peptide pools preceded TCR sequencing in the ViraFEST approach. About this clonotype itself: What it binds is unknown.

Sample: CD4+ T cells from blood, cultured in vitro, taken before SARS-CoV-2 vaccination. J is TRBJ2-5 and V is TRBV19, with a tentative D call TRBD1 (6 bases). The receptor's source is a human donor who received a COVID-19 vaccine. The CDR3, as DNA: TGTGCCAGTAGAGATTCAGACAGGATGAGCAAGACCCAGTACTTC. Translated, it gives CASRDSDRMSKTQYF.